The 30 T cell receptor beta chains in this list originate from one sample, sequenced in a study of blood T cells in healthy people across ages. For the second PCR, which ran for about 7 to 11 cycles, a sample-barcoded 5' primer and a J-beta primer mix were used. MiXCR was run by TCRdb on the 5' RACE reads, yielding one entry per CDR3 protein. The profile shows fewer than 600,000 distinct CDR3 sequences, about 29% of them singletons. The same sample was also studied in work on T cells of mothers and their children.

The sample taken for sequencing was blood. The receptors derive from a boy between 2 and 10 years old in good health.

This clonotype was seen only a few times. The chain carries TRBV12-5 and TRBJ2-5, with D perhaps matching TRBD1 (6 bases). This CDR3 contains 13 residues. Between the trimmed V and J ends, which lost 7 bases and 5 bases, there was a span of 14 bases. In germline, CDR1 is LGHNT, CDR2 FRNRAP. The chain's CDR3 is CASDQGWGETQYF. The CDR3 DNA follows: TGTGCTAGTGATCAGGGGTGGGGGGAGACCCAGTACTTC.

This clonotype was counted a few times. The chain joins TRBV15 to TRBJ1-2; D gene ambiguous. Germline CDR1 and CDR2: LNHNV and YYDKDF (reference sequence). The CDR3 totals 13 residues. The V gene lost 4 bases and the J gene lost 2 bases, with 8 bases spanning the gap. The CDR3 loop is CATSIGGNYGYTF. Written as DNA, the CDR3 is TGTGCCACCAGCATTGGTGGGAACTATGGCTACACCTTC.

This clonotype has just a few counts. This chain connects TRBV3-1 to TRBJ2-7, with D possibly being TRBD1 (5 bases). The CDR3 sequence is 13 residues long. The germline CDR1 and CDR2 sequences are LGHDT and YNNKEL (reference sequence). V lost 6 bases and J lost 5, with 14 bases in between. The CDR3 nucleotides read TGTGCCAGCAGTCCATTAGGGGATAACGAGCAGTACTTC. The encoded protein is CASSPLGDNEQYF.

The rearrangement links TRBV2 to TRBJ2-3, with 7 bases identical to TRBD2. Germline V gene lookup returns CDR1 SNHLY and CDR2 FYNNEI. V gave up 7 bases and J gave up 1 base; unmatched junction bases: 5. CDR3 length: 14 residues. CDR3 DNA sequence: TGTGCCAGCACCGGACTAGAAGGCACAGATACGCAGTATTTT. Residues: CASTGLEGTDTQYF.

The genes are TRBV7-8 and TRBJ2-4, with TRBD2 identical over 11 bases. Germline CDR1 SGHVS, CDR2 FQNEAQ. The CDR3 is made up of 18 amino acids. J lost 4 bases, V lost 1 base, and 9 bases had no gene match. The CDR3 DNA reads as TGTGCCAGCAGCTTAGATTGGACTAGCGGGCGAACTAAAAACATTCAGTACTTC. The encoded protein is CASSLDWTSGRTKNIQYF.

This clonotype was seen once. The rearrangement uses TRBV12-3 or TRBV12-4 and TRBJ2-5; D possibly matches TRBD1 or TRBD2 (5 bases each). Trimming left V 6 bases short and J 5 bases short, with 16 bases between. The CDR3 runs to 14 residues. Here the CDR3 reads CASSFEGRRETQYF. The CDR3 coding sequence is TGTGCCAGCAGCTTTGAGGGGCGGCGGGAGACCCAGTACTTC.

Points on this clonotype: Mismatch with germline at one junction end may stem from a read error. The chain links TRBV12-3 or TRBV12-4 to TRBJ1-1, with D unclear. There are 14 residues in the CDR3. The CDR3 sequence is CASSLGHQNTEVFF. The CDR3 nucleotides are TGTGCCAGCAGTTTAGGCCACCAGAACACTGAAGTTTTCTTT.

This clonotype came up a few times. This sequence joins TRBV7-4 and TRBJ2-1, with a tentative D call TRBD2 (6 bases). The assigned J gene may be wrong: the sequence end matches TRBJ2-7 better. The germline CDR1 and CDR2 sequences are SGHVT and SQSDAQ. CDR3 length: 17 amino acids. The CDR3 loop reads CASSLACGRDSLYEQYF. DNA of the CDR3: TGTGCCAGCAGCTTAGCATGCGGCAGGGACTCACTCTACGAGCAGTACTTC.

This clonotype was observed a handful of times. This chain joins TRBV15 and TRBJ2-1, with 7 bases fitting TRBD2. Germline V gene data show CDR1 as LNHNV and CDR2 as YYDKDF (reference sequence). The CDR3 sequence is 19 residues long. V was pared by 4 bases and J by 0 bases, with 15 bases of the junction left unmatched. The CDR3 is CATSKRLAAFRNSYNEQFF. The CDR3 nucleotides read TGTGCCACCAGCAAGAGACTAGCCGCCTTCCGAAACTCCTACAATGAGCAGTTCTTC.

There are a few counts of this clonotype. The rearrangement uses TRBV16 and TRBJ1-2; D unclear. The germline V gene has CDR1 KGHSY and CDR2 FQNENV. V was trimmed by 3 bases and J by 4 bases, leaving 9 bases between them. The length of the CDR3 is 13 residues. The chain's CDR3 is CASSHPITYGYTF. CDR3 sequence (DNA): TGTGCCAGCAGCCACCCCATAACCTATGGCTACACCTTC. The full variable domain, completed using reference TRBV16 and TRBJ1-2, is GEEVAQTPKHLVRGEGQKAKLYCAPIKGHSYVFWYQQVLKNEFKFLISFQNENVFDETGMPKERFSAKCLPNSPCSLEIQATKLEDSAVYFCASSHPITYGYTFGSGTRLTVV.

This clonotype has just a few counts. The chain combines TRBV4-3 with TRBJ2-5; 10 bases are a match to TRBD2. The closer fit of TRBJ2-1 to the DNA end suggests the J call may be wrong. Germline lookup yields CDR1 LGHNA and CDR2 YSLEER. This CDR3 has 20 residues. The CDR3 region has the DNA TGCGCCAGCAGCCAAGAATACTGGGCTAGCGGGAGCGTCCCCTACAATGAGCAGTTCTTC. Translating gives CASSQEYWASGSVPYNEQFF.

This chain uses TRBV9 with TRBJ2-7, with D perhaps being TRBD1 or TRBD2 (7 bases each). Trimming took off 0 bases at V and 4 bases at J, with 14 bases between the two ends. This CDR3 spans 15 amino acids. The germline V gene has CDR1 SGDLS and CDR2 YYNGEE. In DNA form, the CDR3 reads TGTGCCAGCAGCGTAGCAGGGGGAGGGGGGTACGAGCAGTACTTC. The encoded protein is CASSVAGGGGYEQYF.

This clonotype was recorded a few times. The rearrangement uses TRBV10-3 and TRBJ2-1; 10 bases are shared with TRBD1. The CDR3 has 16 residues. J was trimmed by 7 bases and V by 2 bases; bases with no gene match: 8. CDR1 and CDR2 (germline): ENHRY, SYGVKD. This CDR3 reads CAISEDRTGGSNEQFF. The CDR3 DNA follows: TGTGCCATCAGTGAGGACCGGACAGGGGGTTCGAATGAGCAGTTCTTC.

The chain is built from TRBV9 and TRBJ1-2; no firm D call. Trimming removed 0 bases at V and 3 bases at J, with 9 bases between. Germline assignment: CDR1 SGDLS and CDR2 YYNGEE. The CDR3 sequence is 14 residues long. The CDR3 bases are TGTGCCAGCAGCGTAGCTCTGGCAGACTATGGCTACACCTTC. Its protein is CASSVALADYGYTF.

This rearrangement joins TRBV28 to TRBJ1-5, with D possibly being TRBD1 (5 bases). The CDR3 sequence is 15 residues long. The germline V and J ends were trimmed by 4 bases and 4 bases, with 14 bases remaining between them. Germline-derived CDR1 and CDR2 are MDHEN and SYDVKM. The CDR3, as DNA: TGTGCCAGCAGTTCCCCATTCAGGGTGAATCAGCCCCAGCATTTT. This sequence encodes CASSSPFRVNQPQHF.

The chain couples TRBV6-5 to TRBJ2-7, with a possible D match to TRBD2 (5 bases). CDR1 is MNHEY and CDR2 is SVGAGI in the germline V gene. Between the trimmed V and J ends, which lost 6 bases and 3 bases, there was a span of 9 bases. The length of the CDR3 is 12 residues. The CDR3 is CASRDWNYEQYF. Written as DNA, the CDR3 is TGTGCCAGCAGGGACTGGAACTACGAGCAGTACTTC.

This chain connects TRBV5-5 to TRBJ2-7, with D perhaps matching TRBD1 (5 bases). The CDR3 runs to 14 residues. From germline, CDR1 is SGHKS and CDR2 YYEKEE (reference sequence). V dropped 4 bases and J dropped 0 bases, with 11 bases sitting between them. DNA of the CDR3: TGTGCCAGCAGCGTCGACAGAGACTCCTACGAGCAGTACTTC. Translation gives CASSVDRDSYEQYF. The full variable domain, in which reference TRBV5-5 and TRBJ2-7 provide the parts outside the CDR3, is DAGVTQSPTHLIKTRGQQVTLRCSPISGHKSVSWYQQVLGQGPQFIFQYYEKEERGRGNFPDRFSARQFPNYSSELNVNALLLGDSALYLCASSVDRDSYEQYFGPGTRLTVT.

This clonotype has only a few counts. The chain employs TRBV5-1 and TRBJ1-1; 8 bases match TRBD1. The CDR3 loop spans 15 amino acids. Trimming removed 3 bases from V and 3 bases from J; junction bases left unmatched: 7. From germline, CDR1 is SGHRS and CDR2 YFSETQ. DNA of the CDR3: TGCGCCAGCAGCTCACAACCAGGGGGCGACACTGAAGCTTTCTTT. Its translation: CASSSQPGGDTEAFF.

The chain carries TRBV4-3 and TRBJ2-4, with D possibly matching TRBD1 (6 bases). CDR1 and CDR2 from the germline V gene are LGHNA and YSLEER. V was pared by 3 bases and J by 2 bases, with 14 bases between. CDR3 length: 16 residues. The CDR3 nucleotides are TGCGCCAGCAGCCAGGTCCTCAGGGGTACCAAAAACATTCAGTACTTC. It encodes CASSQVLRGTKNIQYF.

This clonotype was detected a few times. CDR3 sequence reads: CASSLAGQGASEQYF. CDR3 nucleotide sequence: TGTGCCAGCAGTTTGGCGGGACAGGGGGCGTCCGAGCAGTACTTC. This rearrangement joins TRBV12-3 or TRBV12-4 to TRBJ2-1; 12 bases align to TRBD1. The J call may be in error: the DNA end matches TRBJ2-7 better. The CDR3 length is 15 residues.

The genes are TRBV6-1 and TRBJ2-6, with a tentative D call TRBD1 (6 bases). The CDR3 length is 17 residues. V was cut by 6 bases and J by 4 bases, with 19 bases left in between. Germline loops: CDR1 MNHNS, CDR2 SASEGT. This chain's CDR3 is CASSGYRVMWGANVLTF. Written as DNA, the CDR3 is TGTGCCAGCAGCGGTTACAGGGTAATGTGGGGGGCCAACGTCCTGACTTTC.

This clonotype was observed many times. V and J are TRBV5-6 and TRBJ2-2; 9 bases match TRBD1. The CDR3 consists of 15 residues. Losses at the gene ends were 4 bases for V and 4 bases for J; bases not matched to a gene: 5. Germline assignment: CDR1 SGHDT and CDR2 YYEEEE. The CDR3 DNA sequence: TGTGCCAGCAGCCCCCGGGACAGGGTCACCGGGGAGCTGTTTTTT. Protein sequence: CASSPRDRVTGELFF.

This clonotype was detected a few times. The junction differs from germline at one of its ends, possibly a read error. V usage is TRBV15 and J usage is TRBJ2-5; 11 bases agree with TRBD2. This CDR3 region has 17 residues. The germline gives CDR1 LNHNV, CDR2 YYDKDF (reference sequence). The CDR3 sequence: CTTSRFPGLAVQETQYF. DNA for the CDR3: TGTACCACCAGCCGCTTTCCGGGACTAGCGGTCCAAGAGACCCAGTACTTC.

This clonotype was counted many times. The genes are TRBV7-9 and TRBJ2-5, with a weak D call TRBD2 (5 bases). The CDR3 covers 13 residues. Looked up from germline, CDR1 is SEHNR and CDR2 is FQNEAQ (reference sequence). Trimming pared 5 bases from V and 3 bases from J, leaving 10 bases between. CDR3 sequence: CASSLDWKETQYF. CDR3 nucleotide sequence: TGTGCCAGCAGCCTGGACTGGAAAGAGACCCAGTACTTC.

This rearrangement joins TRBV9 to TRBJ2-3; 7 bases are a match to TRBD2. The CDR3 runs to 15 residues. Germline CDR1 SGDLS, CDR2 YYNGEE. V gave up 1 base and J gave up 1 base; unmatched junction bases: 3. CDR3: CASSVWAGGTDTQYF. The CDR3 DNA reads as TGTGCCAGCAGCGTATGGGCGGGGGGCACAGATACGCAGTATTTT.

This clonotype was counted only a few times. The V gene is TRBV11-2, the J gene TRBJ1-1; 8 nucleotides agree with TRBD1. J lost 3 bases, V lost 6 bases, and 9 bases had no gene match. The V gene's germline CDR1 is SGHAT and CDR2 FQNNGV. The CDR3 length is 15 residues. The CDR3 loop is CASSLTTGVHTEAFF. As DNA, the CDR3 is TGTGCCAGCAGTTTAACGACAGGGGTGCACACTGAAGCTTTCTTT.

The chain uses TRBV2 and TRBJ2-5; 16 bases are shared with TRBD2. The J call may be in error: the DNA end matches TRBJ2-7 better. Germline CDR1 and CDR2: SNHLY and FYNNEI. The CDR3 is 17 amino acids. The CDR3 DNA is TGTGCCAGCAGCGTGGGACTAGCGGGAGGGCCCCCCTACGAGCAGTACTTC. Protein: CASSVGLAGGPPYEQYF.

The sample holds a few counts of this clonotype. The CDR3 sequence is CASSRDGVVTRGTQYF. The CDR3 DNA is TGTGCCAGCAGCCGGGATGGTGTCGTAACGAGGGGGACCCAGTACTTC. V usage is TRBV7-2 and J usage is TRBJ2-5; D may match TRBD1 or TRBD2 (5 bases each). The V and J ends lost 5 bases and 7 bases respectively, with 23 bases between them. Germline CDR1 and CDR2: SGHTA and FQGNSA. The CDR3 sequence is 16 residues long.

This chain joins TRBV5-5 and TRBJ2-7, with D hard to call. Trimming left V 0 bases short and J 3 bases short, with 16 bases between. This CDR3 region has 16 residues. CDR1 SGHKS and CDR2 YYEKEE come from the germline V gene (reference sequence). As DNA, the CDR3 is TGTGCCAGCAGCTTGGTTCTCCCCAACCCAGGCTACGAGCAGTACTTC. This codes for CASSLVLPNPGYEQYF.

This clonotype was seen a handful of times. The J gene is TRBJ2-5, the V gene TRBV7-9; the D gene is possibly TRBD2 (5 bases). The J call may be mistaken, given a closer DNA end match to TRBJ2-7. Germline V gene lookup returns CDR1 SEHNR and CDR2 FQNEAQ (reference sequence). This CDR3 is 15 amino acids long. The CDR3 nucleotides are TGTGCCAGCAGCTTAGTACCTAGCAGAGACCACGAGCAGTACTTC. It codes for CASSLVPSRDHEQYF.